These T cell receptor beta chains were read from a single sample in a study of T cell responses to AZD1222 COVID-19 vaccine. Sequenced by immunoSEQ multiplex PCR; TCRdb stores in-frame clones only, minus some. In the table there are around 110,000 clones, more than 80% of which are singletons. The sample was peripheral blood, taken on day 0 of AZD1222 vaccination. The receptors originated from an adult in good health. Each CDR3 is given with its conserved first and last residue. D genes are given only for firm matches. Size values are once, few and many counts, or a class for expanded clones, and some rows have none.

D gene	V gene	clone size	J gene	CDR3 protein	CDR3 DNA
TRBD2	TRBV19	.	TRBJ2-1	CASNPTSGVSYNEQFF	TGTGCCAGTAACCCGACTAGCGGGGTCTCCTACAATGAGCAGTTCTTC
.	TRBV7-9	.	TRBJ1-2	CASSLGQSFGGYTF	TGTGCCAGCAGCTTAGGGCAATCGTTCGGTGGCTACACCTTC
.	TRBV7-6	.	TRBJ1-1	CASSSAVAMNTEAFF	TGTGCCAGCAGCTCCGCGGTCGCGATGAACACTGAAGCTTTCTTT
TRBD1	TRBV28	.	TRBJ1-4	CASSLGRGLTNEKLFF	TGTGCCAGCAGTTTGGGCAGGGGGCTCACTAATGAAAAACTGTTTTTT
TRBD1	TRBV25-1	.	TRBJ2-7	CASRGQVFYEQYF	TGTGCCAGCAGAGGACAGGTATTCTACGAGCAGTACTTC
.	TRBV6-2/TRBV6-3	.	TRBJ1-1	CASSSPARRQEEAFF	TGTGCCAGCAGCTCCCCCGCCCGGAGACAGGAAGAAGCTTTCTTT
.	TRBV6-4	.	TRBJ1-2	CASSARVGPAGGYTF	TGTGCCAGCAGTGCCCGCGTCGGCCCGGCAGGAGGCTACACCTTC
.	TRBV5-4	.	TRBJ2-7	CASSLKTGFAYEQYF	TGTGCCAGCAGCTTGAAAACGGGGTTTGCGTACGAGCAGTACTTC
TRBD1	TRBV18	.	TRBJ2-7	CASSQPGQGDYEQYF	TGTGCCAGCTCACAACCGGGACAGGGAGACTACGAGCAGTACTTC
.	TRBV11-2	.	TRBJ2-7	CASSLGGFLSYEQYF	TGTGCCAGCAGCTTAGGTGGTTTCTTGTCCTACGAGCAGTACTTC
.	TRBV6-2/TRBV6-3	.	TRBJ1-2	CASSYVGGGMGYTF	TGTGCCAGCAGTTACGTCGGCGGGGGCATGGGCTACACCTTC
.	TRBV9	.	TRBJ2-5	CASSVVGGQETQYF	TGTGCCAGCAGCGTAGTGGGGGGTCAAGAGACCCAGTACTTC
TRBD2	TRBV9	few	TRBJ2-1	CASSVDGLAYNEQFF	TGTGCCAGCAGCGTAGACGGACTAGCTTACAATGAGCAGTTCTTC
.	TRBV29-1	few	TRBJ2-7	CSAGTPYPYEQYF	TGCAGCGCCGGGACTCCCTATCCCTACGAGCAGTACTTC
TRBD1	TRBV7-9	.	TRBJ1-5	CASSLARGGQGARQPQHF	TGTGCCAGCAGCTTAGCCCGGGGGGGGCAGGGGGCCCGTCAGCCCCAGCATTTT
.	TRBV10-3	.	TRBJ1-5	CAISGGRVDQPQHF	TGTGCCATCAGTGGGGGCAGGGTCGACCAGCCCCAGCATTTT
.	TRBV5-8	.	TRBJ2-2	CASSRVKNTGELFF	TGTGCCAGCAGCCGGGTGAAGAACACCGGGGAGCTGTTTTTT
.	TRBV19	once	TRBJ2-7	CASSNRDTSSYEQYF	TGTGCCAGTAGTAACCGGGACACGAGCTCCTACGAGCAGTACTTC
.	TRBV9	.	TRBJ2-1	CASSVEGVYYNEQFF	TGTGCCAGCAGCGTAGAGGGGGTCTACTACAATGAGCAGTTCTTC
.	TRBV19	.	TRBJ2-2	CASQGLVETGELFF	TGTGCCAGCCAGGGCCTAGTTGAAACCGGGGAGCTGTTTTTT
.	TRBV5-1	.	TRBJ2-4	CASSLEGGSKNIQYF	TGCGCCAGCAGCTTGGAAGGCGGTAGCAAAAACATTCAGTACTTC
TRBD2	TRBV10-3	.	TRBJ2-5	CATTGGGYQETQYF	TGTGCCACCACCGGGGGAGGGTACCAAGAGACCCAGTACTTC
.	TRBV6-6	.	TRBJ1-5	CASSSAISQGNQPQHF	TGTGCCAGCAGTTCCGCTATCTCTCAGGGCAATCAGCCCCAGCATTTT
TRBD1	TRBV4-2	.	TRBJ2-2	CASSQAQRTGGIAGELFF	TGTGCCAGCAGCCAAGCCCAAAGGACAGGGGGCATTGCCGGGGAGCTGTTTTTT
.	TRBV11-3	.	TRBJ2-3	CASSSPSRFTDTQYF	TGTGCCAGCAGCTCCCCCAGTCGGTTCACAGATACGCAGTATTTT
TRBD1	TRBV5-8	.	TRBJ1-3	CASSLSQGAGGNTIYF	TGTGCCAGCAGCTTGTCACAGGGGGCGGGTGGAAACACCATATATTTT
.	TRBV12-3/TRBV12-4	.	TRBJ1-2	CASSLRRVVYTF	TGTGCCAGCAGTTTACGCAGGGTCGTCTACACCTTC
.	TRBV29-1	.	TRBJ2-2	CSARPRGRDTGELFF	TGCAGCGCCCGGCCCCGTGGGAGAGACACCGGGGAGCTGTTTTTT
TRBD2	TRBV10-3	.	TRBJ2-3	CAISPGVAGGRNTQYF	TGTGCCATCAGTCCCGGGGTAGCGGGAGGAAGAAATACGCAGTATTTT
.	TRBV28	.	TRBJ2-5	CASLQTRQGGETQYF	TGTGCCAGCCTTCAGACGCGGCAGGGGGGAGAGACCCAGTACTTC
.	TRBV28	.	TRBJ2-5	CASSNHGAAETQYF	TGTGCCAGCAGTAACCACGGGGCGGCGGAGACCCAGTACTTC
TRBD1	TRBV7-3	.	TRBJ2-3	CASQGQGVDTQYF	TGTGCCAGCCAGGGACAGGGTGTAGATACGCAGTATTTT
.	TRBV6-4	.	TRBJ1-6	CASSDPQSGQPLHF	TGTGCCAGCAGTGACCCCCAATCGGGACAACCCCTCCACTTT
TRBD1	TRBV24-1	.	TRBJ1-1	CATGDVQGAFHTEAFF	TGTGCCACCGGGGACGTACAGGGGGCATTTCACACTGAAGCTTTCTTT
.	TRBV10-3	.	TRBJ2-2	CAISESQGELFF	TGTGCCATCAGTGAGTCGCAAGGGGAGCTGTTTTTT
.	TRBV9	.	TRBJ2-7	CASSPSSTGLRTTF	TGTGCCAGCAGTCCATCCTCGACGGGGTTGAGGACAACCTTC
TRBD2	TRBV19	once	TRBJ2-3	CASRGLAGPPVRYF	TGTGCCAGTAGAGGACTAGCGGGACCTCCTGTGCGGTATTTT
.	TRBV4-3	.	TRBJ1-1	CASSQDFRAGTEAFF	TGCGCCAGCAGCCAAGATTTTCGGGCCGGCACTGAAGCTTTCTTT
.	TRBV30	.	TRBJ1-4	CAWGDNHEKLFF	TGTGCCTGGGGGGACAACCATGAAAAACTGTTTTTT
.	TRBV18	.	TRBJ1-1	CASSPRDGVNTEAFF	TGTGCCAGCTCACCCAGGGACGGGGTGAACACTGAAGCTTTCTTT
.	TRBV12-3/TRBV12-4	.	TRBJ2-7	CASSMDYGPRQYF	TGTGCCAGCAGTATGGATTATGGGCCCCGGCAGTACTTC
.	TRBV15	.	TRBJ2-6	CATSVGVSEANVLTF	TGTGCCACCAGCGTGGGAGTTAGCGAGGCCAACGTCCTGACTTTC
TRBD1	TRBV6-5	.	TRBJ1-2	CASRDGQENYGYTF	TGTGCCAGCAGGGACGGACAGGAGAACTATGGCTACACCTTC
TRBD2	TRBV5-4	once	TRBJ2-2	CASTQRAGGWSGELFF	TGTGCCAGCACCCAAAGGGCGGGAGGATGGAGCGGGGAGCTGTTTTTT
.	TRBV27	.	TRBJ2-6	CASSPLRSGANVLTF	TGTGCCAGCAGCCCATTACGCTCTGGGGCCAACGTCCTGACTTTC
TRBD1	TRBV7-3	once	TRBJ2-3	CASSLEGQGSDTQYF	TGTGCCAGCAGCTTAGAGGGACAGGGCTCAGATACGCAGTATTTT
.	TRBV7-2	.	TRBJ2-2	CASSRALAEELFF	TGTGCCAGCAGCCGGGCCCTGGCCGAGGAGCTGTTTTTT
.	TRBV7-2	.	TRBJ1-6	CASSPRSSYNSPLHF	TGTGCCAGCAGCCCCCGGAGCTCCTATAATTCACCCCTCCACTTT
.	TRBV7-8	.	TRBJ2-4	CASSLGQIGSRNIQYF	TGTGCCAGCAGCTTAGGACAGATAGGTTCCAGAAACATTCAGTACTTC
TRBD2	TRBV6-4	.	TRBJ2-5	CASSGEAGDQETQYF	TGTGCCAGCAGTGGGGAAGCGGGGGATCAAGAGACCCAGTACTTC
TRBD2	TRBV11-2	.	TRBJ2-7	CASSLTGRIDEQYF	TGTGCCAGCAGCTTAACCGGGAGGATCGACGAGCAGTACTTC
.	TRBV4-3	.	TRBJ2-7	CASSSGQPYEQYF	TGCGCCAGCAGCTCTGGGCAGCCCTACGAGCAGTACTTC